This T cell receptor beta chain was sequenced for a study of Ad26.COV2.S vaccination and SARS-CoV-2 variants. Using immunoSEQ multiplex PCR, the repertoire was profiled, and TCRdb retains in-frame clones only, with some absent. The sample has a few hundred thousand clones, 85% to 90% seen once; the top ten hold approximately 4%. Described treatment: around 19 received Ad26.COV2.S at low or high dose, single or two shots; a few received placebo; per-sample allocation not given. Repertoires come from day 63 after the first vaccine or placebo injection. It was Wuhan-strain SARS-CoV-2 spike that the Ad26 vaccine vector expressed. Germline lookup yields CDR1 LGHNA and CDR2 YSLEER. V was pared by 4 bases and J by 6 bases, with 3 bases of the junction left unmatched. This CDR3 is 13 amino acids long.

The chain has TRBV4-3 and TRBJ1-2; 9 bases agree with TRBD1. The sequence came from a person aged 18-65 years who received the Ad26.COV2.S COVID-19 vaccine or a placebo. This sample comprised peripheral blood, obtained in a trial of Ad26.COV2.S vaccine versus placebo. Here the CDR3 reads CASSPGTGNGYTF. CDR3 coding DNA: TGCGCCAGCAGCCCGGGGACAGGGAATGGCTACACCTTC.